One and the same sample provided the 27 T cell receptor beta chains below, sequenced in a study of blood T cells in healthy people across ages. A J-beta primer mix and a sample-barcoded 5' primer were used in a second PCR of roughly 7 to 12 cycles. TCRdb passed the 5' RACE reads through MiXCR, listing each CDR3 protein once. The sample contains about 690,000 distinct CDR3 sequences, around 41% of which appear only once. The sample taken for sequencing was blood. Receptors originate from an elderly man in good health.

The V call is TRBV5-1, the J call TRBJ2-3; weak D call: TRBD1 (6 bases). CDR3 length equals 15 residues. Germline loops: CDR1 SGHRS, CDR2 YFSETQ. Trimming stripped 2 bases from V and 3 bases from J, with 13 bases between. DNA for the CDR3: TGCGCCAGCAGCTTAGAGGGGGTCGGTACAGATACGCAGTATTTT. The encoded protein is CASSLEGVGTDTQYF.

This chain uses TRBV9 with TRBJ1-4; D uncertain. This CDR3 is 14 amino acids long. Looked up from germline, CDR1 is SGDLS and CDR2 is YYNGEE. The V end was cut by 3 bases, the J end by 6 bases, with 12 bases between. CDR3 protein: CASSAEGSYEKLFF. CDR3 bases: TGTGCCAGCAGCGCCGAGGGTAGCTATGAAAAACTGTTTTTT.

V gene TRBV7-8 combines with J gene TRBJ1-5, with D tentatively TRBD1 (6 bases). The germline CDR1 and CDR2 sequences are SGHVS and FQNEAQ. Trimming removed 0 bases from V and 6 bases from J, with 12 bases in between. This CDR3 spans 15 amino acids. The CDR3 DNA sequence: TGTGCCAGCAGCTTAGCGGGGGGCTCAGGTCAGCCCCAGCATTTT. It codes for CASSLAGGSGQPQHF. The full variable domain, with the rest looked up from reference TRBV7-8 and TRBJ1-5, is GAGVSQSPRYKVAKRGQDVALRCDPISGHVSLFWYQQALGQGPEFLTYFQNEAQLDKSGLPSDRFFAERPEGSVSTLKIQRTQQEDSAVYLCASSLAGGSGQPQHFGDGTRLSIL.

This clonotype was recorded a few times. The CDR3 region has the DNA TGCGCCAGCAGCCACTGGAGCAGCGGGGGGTTAGGTCAAACCTACGAGCAGTACTTC. Residues: CASSHWSSGGLGQTYEQYF. This rearrangement joins TRBV4-1 to TRBJ2-7; TRBD2 matches 9 bases. V lost 3 bases, J lost 2 bases, and 17 bases stayed unmatched. The CDR3 contains 19 residues. Per the germline V gene, CDR1 is MGHRA and CDR2 is YSYEKL.

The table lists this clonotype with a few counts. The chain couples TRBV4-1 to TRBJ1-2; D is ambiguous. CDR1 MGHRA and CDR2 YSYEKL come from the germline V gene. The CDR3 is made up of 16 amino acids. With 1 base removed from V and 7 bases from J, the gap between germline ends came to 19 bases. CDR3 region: CASSQGTSTLYIGYTF. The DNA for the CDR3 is TGCGCCAGCAGCCAAGGGACCTCAACCCTCTATATTGGCTACACCTTC.

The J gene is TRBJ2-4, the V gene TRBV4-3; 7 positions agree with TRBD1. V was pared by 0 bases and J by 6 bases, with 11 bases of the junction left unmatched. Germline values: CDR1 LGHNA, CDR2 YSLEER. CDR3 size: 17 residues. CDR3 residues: CASSQDYRGRRLNIQYF. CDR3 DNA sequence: TGCGCCAGCAGCCAAGATTACAGGGGACGCCGTTTAAACATTCAGTACTTC.

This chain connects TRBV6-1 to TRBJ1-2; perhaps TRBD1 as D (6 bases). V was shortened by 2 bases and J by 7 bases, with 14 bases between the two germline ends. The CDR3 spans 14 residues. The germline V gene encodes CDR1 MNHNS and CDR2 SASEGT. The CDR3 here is CASSEIRGDGGYTF. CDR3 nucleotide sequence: TGTGCCAGCAGTGAAATCAGGGGAGATGGTGGCTACACCTTC.

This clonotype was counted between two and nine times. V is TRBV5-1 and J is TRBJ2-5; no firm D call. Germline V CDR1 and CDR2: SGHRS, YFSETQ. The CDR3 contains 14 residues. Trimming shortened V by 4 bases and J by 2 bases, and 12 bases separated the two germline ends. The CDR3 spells CASSVAVPQETQYF. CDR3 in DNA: TGCGCCAGCAGCGTGGCGGTACCACAAGAGACCCAGTACTTC.

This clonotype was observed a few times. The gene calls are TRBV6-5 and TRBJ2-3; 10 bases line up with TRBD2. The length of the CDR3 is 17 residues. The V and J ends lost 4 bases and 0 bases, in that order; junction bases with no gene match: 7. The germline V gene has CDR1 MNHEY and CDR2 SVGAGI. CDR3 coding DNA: TGTGCCAGCAGTTCATATATGACTAGCGGGAGCACAGATACGCAGTATTTT. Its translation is CASSSYMTSGSTDTQYF.

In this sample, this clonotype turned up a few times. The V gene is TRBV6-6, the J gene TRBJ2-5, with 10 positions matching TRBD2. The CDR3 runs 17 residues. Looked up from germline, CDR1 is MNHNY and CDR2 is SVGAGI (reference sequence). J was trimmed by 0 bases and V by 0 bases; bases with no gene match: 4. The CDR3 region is CASSYSTLAGDQETQYF. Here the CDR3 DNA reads TGTGCCAGCAGTTACTCGACGCTAGCGGGAGACCAAGAGACCCAGTACTTC.

The CDR3 sequence: CASSLGQSRLNYGYTF. The CDR3 DNA reads as TGTGCCAGCAGCCTCGGACAGTCGAGACTTAACTATGGCTACACCTTC. The V call is TRBV3-1, the J call TRBJ1-2; D possibly corresponds to TRBD1 (6 bases). Germline V gene sequence: CDR1 LGHDT, CDR2 YNNKEL (reference sequence). V was clipped by 4 bases and J by 1 base, with 16 bases between them. This CDR3 contains 16 residues.

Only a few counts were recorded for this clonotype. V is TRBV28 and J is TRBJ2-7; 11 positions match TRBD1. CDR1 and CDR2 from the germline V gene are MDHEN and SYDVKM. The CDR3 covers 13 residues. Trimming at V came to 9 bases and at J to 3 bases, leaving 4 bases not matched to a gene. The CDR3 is CASRGQGDYEQYF. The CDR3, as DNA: TGTGCCAGTAGGGGACAGGGGGACTACGAGCAGTACTTC.

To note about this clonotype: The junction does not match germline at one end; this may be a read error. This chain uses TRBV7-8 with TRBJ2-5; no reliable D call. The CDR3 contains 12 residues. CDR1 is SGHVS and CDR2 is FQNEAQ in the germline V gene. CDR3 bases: TGTGCCGGCAGCTTAGTGGGGGAGACCCAGTACTTC. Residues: CAGSLVGETQYF.

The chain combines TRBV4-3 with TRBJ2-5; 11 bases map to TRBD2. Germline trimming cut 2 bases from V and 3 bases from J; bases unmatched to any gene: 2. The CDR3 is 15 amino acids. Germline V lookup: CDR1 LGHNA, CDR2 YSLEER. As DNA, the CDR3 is TGCGCCAGCAGCCAAACGGGACTAGCGGAAGAGACCCAGTACTTC. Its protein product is CASSQTGLAEETQYF.

The CDR3 sequence: CASSEGLAREQYF. For the CDR3, the DNA is TGTGCCAGCAGCGAGGGGCTAGCGCGGGAGCAGTACTTC. The rearrangement joins TRBV7-6 to TRBJ2-7; D is perhaps TRBD2 (6 bases). V lost 5 bases and J lost 7, with 15 bases in between. The CDR3 is 13 amino acids. The V gene's germline CDR1 is SGHVS and CDR2 FNYEAQ.

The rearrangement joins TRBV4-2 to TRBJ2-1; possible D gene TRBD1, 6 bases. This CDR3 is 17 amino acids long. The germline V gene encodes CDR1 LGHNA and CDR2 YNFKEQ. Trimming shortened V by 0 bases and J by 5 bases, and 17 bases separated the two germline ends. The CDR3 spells CASSQDPLGARNNEQFF. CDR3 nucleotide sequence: TGTGCCAGCAGCCAAGATCCGTTGGGGGCGCGGAACAATGAGCAGTTCTTC.

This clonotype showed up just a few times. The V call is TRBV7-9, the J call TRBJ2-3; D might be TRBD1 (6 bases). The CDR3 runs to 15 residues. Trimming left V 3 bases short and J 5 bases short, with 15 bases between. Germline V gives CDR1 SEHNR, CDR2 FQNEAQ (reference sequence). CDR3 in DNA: TGTGCCAGCAGCTTGGACAGTATGGTCGGAGATACGCAGTATTTT. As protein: CASSLDSMVGDTQYF.

The CDR3 sequence is CASSDPGTDSSGYTF. CDR3 bases: TGTGCCAGCAGTGACCCCGGGACAGATAGTTCCGGCTACACCTTC. The chain employs TRBV6-1 and TRBJ1-2, with TRBD1 matching over 7 bases. V was clipped by 3 bases and J by 8 bases; unmatched bases: 12. Germline lookup yields CDR1 MNHNS and CDR2 SASEGT. The CDR3 runs 15 residues.

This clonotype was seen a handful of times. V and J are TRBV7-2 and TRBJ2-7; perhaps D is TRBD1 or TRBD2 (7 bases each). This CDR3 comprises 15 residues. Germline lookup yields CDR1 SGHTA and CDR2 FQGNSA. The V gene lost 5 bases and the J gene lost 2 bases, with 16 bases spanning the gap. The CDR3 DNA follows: TGTGCCAGCAGCCCTCAGGGGGGGACAGCCTACGAGCAGTACTTC. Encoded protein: CASSPQGGTAYEQYF.

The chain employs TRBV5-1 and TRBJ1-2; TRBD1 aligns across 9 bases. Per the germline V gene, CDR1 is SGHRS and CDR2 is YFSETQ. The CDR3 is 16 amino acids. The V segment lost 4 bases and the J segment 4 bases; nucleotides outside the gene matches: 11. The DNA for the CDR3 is TGCGCCAGCAGCGGGGACAGGGAGTCGGGATCCTATGGCTACACCTTC. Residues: CASSGDRESGSYGYTF.

This CDR3 reads CASSQAGRRESPLHF. The CDR3 bases are TGTGCCAGCAGCCAAGCAGGTCGGCGTGAATCACCCCTCCACTTT. The chain joins TRBV14 to TRBJ1-6; D call uncertain. The CDR3 sequence is 15 residues long. Germline values: CDR1 SGHDN, CDR2 FVKESK. Trimming took off 1 base at V and 10 bases at J, with 14 bases between the two ends.

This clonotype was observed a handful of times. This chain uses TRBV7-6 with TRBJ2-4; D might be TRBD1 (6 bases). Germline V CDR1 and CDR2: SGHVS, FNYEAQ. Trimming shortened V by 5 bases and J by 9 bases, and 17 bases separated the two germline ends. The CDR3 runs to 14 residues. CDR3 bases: TGTGCCAGCAGCCCGACAGGAAGAGAGAGCATTCAGTACTTC. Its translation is CASSPTGRESIQYF.

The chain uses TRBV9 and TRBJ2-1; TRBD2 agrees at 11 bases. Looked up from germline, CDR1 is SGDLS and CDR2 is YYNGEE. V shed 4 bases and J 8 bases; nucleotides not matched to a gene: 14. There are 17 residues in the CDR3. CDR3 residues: CASSKSTSGTHSDEQFF. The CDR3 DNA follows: TGTGCCAGCAGCAAATCGACTAGCGGGACTCATAGTGATGAGCAGTTCTTC.

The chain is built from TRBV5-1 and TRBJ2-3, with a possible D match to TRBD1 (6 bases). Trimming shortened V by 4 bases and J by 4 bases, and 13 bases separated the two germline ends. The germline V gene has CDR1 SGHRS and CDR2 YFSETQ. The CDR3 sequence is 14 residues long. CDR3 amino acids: CASSPGDTADTQYF. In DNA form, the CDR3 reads TGCGCCAGCAGCCCCGGGGACACGGCAGATACGCAGTATTTT.

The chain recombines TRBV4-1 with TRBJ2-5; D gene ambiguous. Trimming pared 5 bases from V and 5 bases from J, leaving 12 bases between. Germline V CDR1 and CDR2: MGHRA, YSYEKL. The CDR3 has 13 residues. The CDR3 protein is CASSKRVRETQYF. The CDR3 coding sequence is TGCGCCAGCAGCAAAAGAGTTCGGGAGACCCAGTACTTC.

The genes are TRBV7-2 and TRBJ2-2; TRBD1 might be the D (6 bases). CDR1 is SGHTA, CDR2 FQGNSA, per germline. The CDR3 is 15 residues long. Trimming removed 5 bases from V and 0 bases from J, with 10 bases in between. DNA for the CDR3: TGTGCCAGCAGCCGCGGACAGACGAACACCGGGGAGCTGTTTTTT. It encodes CASSRGQTNTGELFF.

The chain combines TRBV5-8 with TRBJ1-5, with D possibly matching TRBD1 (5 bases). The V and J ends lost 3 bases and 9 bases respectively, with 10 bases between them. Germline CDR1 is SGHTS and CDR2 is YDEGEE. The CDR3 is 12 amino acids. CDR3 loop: CASSWGVRPQHF. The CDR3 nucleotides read TGTGCCAGCAGCTGGGGGGTGAGGCCCCAGCATTTT.